These 4 T cell receptor beta chains share one sample of origin, sequenced in a study of T-cell reconstitution after alpha-beta-depleted transplantation in children (TCRdb year 2016). Library preparation employed PCR. These reads were obtained on an Illumina HiSeq 2500. Molecular barcoding was employed in the preparation of TCR libraries, with unique molecular identifiers being used to normalize TCRbeta repertoire quantification. TCRdb applied fastp at Q25 and MiXCR to the public reads, then kept only in-frame beta chains. Duplicate CDR3 protein sequences are folded into a single record with the most common DNA and genes. The sample has 150,000 to 250,000 distinct CDR3 sequences on record, 6.3% of them singletons. 4.5% of the sample is in the top ten clones. Reading the label with the study, this specimen's treatment or condition is: allogeneic hematopoietic cell transplantation with graft depleted of TCRalphabeta T cells and CD19 B cells.

Sequenced here: PBMCs, sampled before TCRalphabeta/CD19-depleted stem cell transplant. Receptors were obtained from a girl in the first two years of life with combined immunodeficiency, due to receive a stem cell transplant.

This clonotype was counted many times. The rearrangement uses TRBV28 and TRBJ2-7, with 7 bases that match TRBD1. The CDR3 extends over 12 amino acids. Germline V lookup: CDR1 MDHEN, CDR2 SYDVKM. The V segment lost 8 bases and the J segment 4 bases; nucleotides outside the gene matches: 5. The CDR3 reads CASSGTDYEQYF. In DNA form, the CDR3 reads TGTGCCAGCTCAGGGACAGATTACGAGCAGTACTTC. The variable domain in full, completed from reference TRBV28 and TRBJ2-7, reads DVKVTQSSRYLVKRTGEKVFLECVQDMDHENMFWYRQDPGLGLRLIYFSYDVKMKEKGDIPEGYSVSREKKERFSLILESASTNQTSMYLCASSGTDYEQYFGPGTRLTVT.

This clonotype was observed at least ten times. V is TRBV27 and J is TRBJ1-1; D gene unclear. Between the trimmed V and J ends, which lost 8 bases and 2 bases, there was a span of 15 bases. Germline assignment: CDR1 MNHEY and CDR2 SMNVEV (reference sequence). The CDR3 spans 14 residues. Here the CDR3 DNA reads TGTGCCAGCTCACCTATCAATCTAAACACTGAAGCTTTCTTT. Its protein is CASSPINLNTEAFF.

This clonotype showed up many times. The V call is TRBV7-2, the J call TRBJ2-1; 10 positions agree with TRBD2. This CDR3 has 14 residues. The J segment lost 7 bases and the V segment lost 5 bases, leaving 5 bases of the junction unmatched. Germline assignment: CDR1 SGHTA and CDR2 FQGNSA. Here the CDR3 DNA reads TGTGCCAGCAGCGCTGGACTAGCGGTTAATGAGCAGTTCTTC. Translated: CASSAGLAVNEQFF.

This clonotype showed up many times. The J gene is TRBJ2-7, the V gene TRBV2; D not resolved. Germline CDR1 SNHLY, CDR2 FYNNEI. V gave up 6 bases and J gave up 5 bases, with 11 bases separating them. The CDR3 loop spans 12 amino acids. Written as DNA, the CDR3 is TGTGCCAGCAGACAGAACGTTAACGAGCAGTACTTC. It encodes CASRQNVNEQYF.